The clone carrying this TCR beta chain was seen a few times. Its antigen is as yet unknown. This entry belongs to a study of cytomegalovirus exposure and HLA in healthy donors. Overall study context: Falling in the Caucasian-associated ancestry cluster were 65% to 90% of some 400 genotyped donors.

The V end was cut by 5 bases, the J end by 8 bases, with 16 bases between. CDR1 SGHKS and CDR2 YYEKEE come from the germline V gene (reference sequence). The CDR3 sequence is 13 residues long. Study-wide findings and caveats: Donors belonging to an Asian-associated ancestry cluster reportedly showed fewer N-insertions in productive TCRs than the roughly 700-donor mean, according to what a later analysis found. Cytomegalovirus-associated status was assigned to some 160 TCR beta chains. Later, TCR association rates were found to vary by HLA locus, highest for DRB1 and lowest for HLA-C.

PCR amplification relied on 60 Vbeta primers (plus 13 Jbeta primers). Measured with immunoSEQ multiplex PCR; TCRdb has only the in-frame clones, and not every one. Here the sample spans approximately 160,000 clones, approximately 82% being singletons. The receptor comes from a male donor in good health and CMV-seronegative. Sample: PBMCs. This chain uses TRBV5-5 with TRBJ2-5, with D maybe TRBD2 (7 bases). CDR3 amino acids: CASRERGALTQYF. The CDR3 DNA sequence: TGTGCCAGCAGGGAACGGGGGGCGCTAACCCAGTACTTC.